This paragraph covers one T cell receptor beta chain sequence. This clonotype was seen just once. The specificity of this receptor is unknown. Per-nucleotide qualities are absent, and no much larger clonotype sits a single base away. Evidence from a single read is weak. The time point label for this specimen denotes: before preoperative PTX-NDP chemotherapy. Paclitaxel-nedaplatin was administered to patients as preoperative chemotherapy before surgery. This entry comes from a study of esophageal squamous cell carcinoma under preoperative chemotherapy (dated by TCRdb to between 2018 and 2020). For the study in its entirety: The study profiled TCR repertoires of both peripheral blood T cells and tumor-infiltrating lymphocytes. The study assessed how paclitaxel-nedaplatin chemotherapy affected T-cell receptor repertoires in patients with esophageal squamous cell carcinoma. Repertoires were compared between samples taken before and after paclitaxel-nedaplatin therapy. Roughly 5 patients with primary esophageal squamous cell carcinoma were included in the cohort. What the authors observed across the whole study: The analysis included only 5 or 6 patients with esophageal squamous cell carcinoma, making the cohort small. Tumor-infiltrating lymphocytes after treatment appeared to come partly from peripheral T cells migrating into the tumor, rather than solely from local clonal changes. After chemotherapy, TCR diversity rose significantly in peripheral T cells, but this increase was not seen in tumor-infiltrating lymphocytes. Paclitaxel-nedaplatin therapy caused immediate and substantial changes in clonotype frequency, and abundant clones were more likely to contract than to amplify.

The library was built by means of PCR. The data were produced on a HiSeq X Ten. High-throughput sequencing was used to characterize the TCR repertoires. The public reads were reprocessed in TCRdb via fastp at Q25 and MiXCR, keeping in-frame beta chains. Identical CDR3 proteins give one entry, which carries the most common genes and DNA. The sample has just over 30,000 distinct CDR3 sequences on record, about half of them singletons. The top ten hold approximately 12% of the sample. Inclusive of the bounding cysteine and phenylalanine, the CDR3 is 16 residues long. The DNA shown is the 48-base CDR3, in frame from base 1. For this chain, trimming is 5 bases at the V end and 3 bases at the J end, and the number of junction bases without a gene match is 5. According to the germline V gene (reference sequence), CDR1 reads SSHAT and CDR2 reads FNYEAQ.

The specimen was taken from a patient given preoperative chemotherapy. The sequence was obtained from a human donor with esophageal squamous cell carcinoma. The donor label of this sample is uncertain. The rearranged chain carries TRBV7-7 and TRBJ2-2, and TRBD2 matches 11 of the central bases. The CDR3 has the sequence CASSRGTSGYTGELFF. The DNA is as follows: TGTGCCAGCAGCCGAGGGACTAGCGGCTACACCGGGGAGCTGTTTTTT.